This T cell receptor beta chain comes out of a study of T cells in Graves' hyperthyroidism and ophthalmopathy. This clonotype was seen more than once but under ten times. It was RNA transcripts that yielded the amplified TCR beta CDR3 regions. HTBI primers were the set used in a first-round RT-PCR of the TCR CDR3. TCRdb re-analysed the multiplex PCR reads in MiXCR, keeping a single row per CDR3 protein. The repertoire includes approximately 400,000 distinct CDR3 sequences, approximately 14% of them detected once, and approximately 7.5% sits in the top ten. Germline CDR1 reads MNHEY; CDR2 reads SMNVEV (reference sequence). The CDR3 is 18 amino acids. After removal of 0 bases from V and 4 bases from J, the junction contained 15 bases not matched to a gene.

This sequence joins TRBV27 and TRBJ2-7, with 7 bases fitting TRBD2. The sequence was collected from a woman aged 18-29 years with Graves' hyperthyroidism. The source material was blood. CDR3 loop: CASSLSAGTAQAGYEQYF. The CDR3 coding sequence is TGTGCCAGCAGTTTATCGGCCGGGACGGCCCAAGCGGGATACGAGCAGTACTTC.